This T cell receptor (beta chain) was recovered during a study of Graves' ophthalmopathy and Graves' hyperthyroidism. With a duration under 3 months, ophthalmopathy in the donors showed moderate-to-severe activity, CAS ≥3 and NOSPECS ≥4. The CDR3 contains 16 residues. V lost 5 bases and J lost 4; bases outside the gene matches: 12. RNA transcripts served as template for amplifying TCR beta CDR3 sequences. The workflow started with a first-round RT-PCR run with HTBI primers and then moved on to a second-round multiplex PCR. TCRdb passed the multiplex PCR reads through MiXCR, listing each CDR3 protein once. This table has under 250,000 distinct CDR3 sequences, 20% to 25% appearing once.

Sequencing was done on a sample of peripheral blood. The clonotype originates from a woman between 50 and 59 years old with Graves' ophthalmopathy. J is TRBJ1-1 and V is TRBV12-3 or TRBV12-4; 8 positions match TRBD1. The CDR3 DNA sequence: TGTGCCAGCAGTCTACTCAGGGGGCGAGGCGCCACTGAAGCTTTCTTT. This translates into CASSLLRGRGATEAFF.